Below, 9 T cell receptor beta chains from the same sample are listed, as sequenced in a study of cytomegalovirus exposure and HLA in healthy donors. 60 Vbeta and 13 Jbeta primers were used in PCR. Clones were sequenced by immunoSEQ multiplex PCR, and TCRdb holds only the in-frame ones, with some missing. Among roughly 130,000 clones listed, around 77% were seen once. Material: PBMCs. These TCRs come from a man aged 18 to 29 in good health and CMV-seronegative.

V and J are TRBV19 and TRBJ1-5, with 10 bases fitting TRBD1. V lost 5 bases to trimming and J lost 9 bases; unmatched junction nucleotides: 7. From germline, CDR1 is LNHDA and CDR2 SQIVND (reference sequence). The CDR3 runs to 14 residues. This CDR3 reads CASSLGTGELPQHF. DNA for the CDR3: TGTGCCAGTAGTCTAGGGACAGGGGAGCTGCCCCAGCATTTT.

This clone came up once. The rearrangement uses TRBV9 and TRBJ2-6; 9 bases map to TRBD1. Germline assignment: CDR1 SGDLS and CDR2 YYNGEE. The CDR3 runs 18 residues. With V trimmed by 3 bases and J by 2 bases, 9 bases remained unmatched. CDR3 amino acids: CASSGSGQGRAGANVLTF. The CDR3 DNA follows: TGTGCCAGCAGCGGATCAGGACAGGGGAGGGCTGGGGCCAACGTCCTGACTTTC.

V and J are TRBV30 and TRBJ2-1; 7 nucleotides agree with TRBD1. The CDR3 spans 11 residues. CDR1 and CDR2 (germline): GTSNPN, SVGIG (reference sequence). The trim removed 4 bases at V and 6 bases at J, leaving 0 bases unmatched. The CDR3 nucleotides read TGTGCCTGGACAGGGGGCAATGAGCAGTTCTTC. Its translation: CAWTGGNEQFF.

The chain employs TRBV19 and TRBJ1-5; D unclear. V gave up 4 bases and J gave up 0 bases, with 10 bases separating them. The CDR3 sequence is 15 residues long. From germline, CDR1 is LNHDA and CDR2 SQIVND (reference sequence). The CDR3, as DNA: TGTGCCAGTAGTAAAGAAATTAATAGCAATCAGCCCCAGCATTTT. It specifies CASSKEINSNQPQHF. The full variable domain, rest sourced from reference TRBV19 and TRBJ1-5, is DGGITQSPKYLFRKEGQNVTLSCEQNLNHDAMYWYRQDPGQGLRLIYYSQIVNDFQKGDIAEGYSVSREKKESFPLTVTSAQKNPTAFYLCASSKEINSNQPQHFGDGTRLSIL.

Here the CDR3 DNA reads TGTGCCAGCAGCTTCTTTGTCCCGGGACAGGGACGGGATGAAAAACTGTTTTTT. This sequence encodes CASSFFVPGQGRDEKLFF. This sequence joins TRBV7-6 and TRBJ1-4; 9 bases align to TRBD1. This CDR3 is built from 18 residues. V dropped 3 bases and J dropped 6; count of bases not matched to a gene: 14. Per germline, CDR1 SGHVS and CDR2 FNYEAQ.

The chain joins TRBV10-3 to TRBJ2-7; 8 nucleotides line up with TRBD1. The CDR3 spans 14 residues. J lost 3 bases, V lost 6 bases, and 7 bases had no gene match. Germline V gene lookup returns CDR1 ENHRY and CDR2 SYGVKD. CDR3 bases: TGTGCCATCAGAGGGGCAGGGGGCGGCTACGAGCAGTACTTC. This encodes CAIRGAGGGYEQYF.

The chain is built from TRBV7-8 and TRBJ2-4; unclear D gene. Trimming cost V 3 bases and J 0 bases, with 15 bases left between them. The CDR3 extends over 17 amino acids. Germline CDR1 SGHVS, CDR2 FQNEAQ. The CDR3 nucleotides are TGTGCCAGCAGCTTGTCGGGTCAAGTCGGAGCCAAAAACATTCAGTACTTC. Amino acids: CASSLSGQVGAKNIQYF.

The V call is TRBV6-1, the J call TRBJ2-7, with 9 bases lining up with TRBD1. There are 14 residues in the CDR3. V shed 7 bases and J 3 bases; nucleotides not matched to a gene: 7. Germline assignment: CDR1 MNHNS and CDR2 SASEGT. In DNA, the CDR3 is TGTGCCAGCAAAGGGACAGGGTTCCTCTACGAGCAGTACTTC. It yields the protein CASKGTGFLYEQYF.

The chain is built from TRBV5-1 and TRBJ1-3; no reliable D call. This CDR3 region has 16 residues. Trimming shortened V by 1 base and J by 0 bases, and 11 bases separated the two germline ends. The germline CDR1 and CDR2 sequences are SGHRS and YFSETQ. CDR3 nucleotides: TGCGCCAGCAGCTTGCAGGTTACCACCTCTGGAAACACCATATATTTT. Its protein product is CASSLQVTTSGNTIYF.